Shown below are 6 T cell receptor beta chains from a single sample sequenced in a study of T cell clonality in common variable immunodeficiency (dated by TCRdb to about 2015). Receptor libraries were prepared by the immunoSEQ multiplex PCR assay. The table was pulled from immuneACCESS by TCRdb, which kept in-frame rearrangements only. Such tables lose some clones; where checked, under half of the loss comes from unresolved V genes, and the rest has no known cause. This sample holds about 32,000 clones in total, without any singletons. The ten largest clones take up almost 4.5% of the sample. Sequenced sample: peripheral blood mononuclear cells. These receptors were obtained from a person aged 18 to 69 in good health.

This clone was counted at least ten times. Read coverage stops 3 residues before the CDR3 terminus; the germline J gene supplies the remainder. The chain couples TRBV2 to TRBJ2-5; the match to TRBD2 covers 11 bases. This CDR3 comprises 18 residues. Germline V CDR1 and CDR2: SNHLY, FYNNEI. V lost 2 bases and J lost 2; bases outside the gene matches: 10. The CDR3 DNA, read in part, is TGTGCCAGCAGTGAATCTCCTCCTGGGACTAGCGGACAAGAGACC. It specifies CASSESPPGTSGQET. In full, the CDR3 is CASSESPPGTSGQETQYF.

This clone is medium-sized (0.01 to 0.1%). The read ends 3 residues before the CDR3 terminus; that terminus is restored from the germline J gene. The gene calls are TRBV7-3 and TRBJ2-2; the D is unclear. V gave up 5 bases and J gave up 5 bases, with 9 bases separating them. The V gene's germline CDR1 is SGHTA and CDR2 FQGTGA. The CDR3 runs to 13 residues. The DNA read from the CDR3 is TGTGCCAGCAGCCCCCTAGAGACCGGGGAG. Its protein is CASSPLETGE. The entire CDR3 protein is CASSPLETGELFF. Drawing the rest from reference TRBV7-3 and TRBJ2-2, the complete variable domain is GAGVSQTPSNKVTEKGKYVELRCDPISGHTALYWYRQSLGQGPEFLIYFQGTGAADDSGLPNDRFFAVRPEGSVSTLKIQRTERGDSAVYLCASSPLETGELFFGEGSRLTVL.

This clone was detected ten times or more. Coverage ceases 3 residues before the CDR3 finishes, and the germline J gene fills in the end. The rearrangement links TRBV5-4 to TRBJ2-7, with TRBD1 as a possible D gene (7 bases). The germline V gene has CDR1 SGHNT and CDR2 YYREEE (reference sequence). Deletions cut 3 bases from V and 3 bases from J, with 13 bases between. The CDR3 loop spans 14 amino acids. Here the CDR3 reads CASSWEDRNYEQYF. CDR3 DNA (partial): TGTGCCAGCAGCTGGGAGGACAGGAACTACGAG.

This clone occurred many times. The CDR3 end falls 3 residues outside the read, so it is completed with the germline J gene. This chain links TRBV7-2 with TRBJ1-2; TRBD1 matches at 12 bases. The ends lost 4 bases at V and 7 bases at J; junction bases unmatched: 4. The CDR3 consists of 14 residues. CDR1 is SGHTA and CDR2 is FQGNSA in the germline V gene. CDR3 residues: CASSSGQGASGYTF. The DNA read from the CDR3 is TGTGCCAGCAGCTCGGGACAGGGGGCTAGTGGC.

This clone was seen at least ten times. CDR3 loop: CASSFYGGSNEKLFF. The covered CDR3 bases are TGTGCCAGCAGCTTTTATGGGGGGTCGAATGAAAAA. The J gene is TRBJ1-4, the V gene TRBV5-4, with D possibly being TRBD1 (5 bases). Read sequence stops 3 residues before the CDR3 end, and the germline J gene provides the missing end. The germline V gene encodes CDR1 SGHNT and CDR2 YYREEE (reference sequence). The CDR3 consists of 15 residues. Trimming cost V 2 bases and J 5 bases, with 13 bases left between them.

This clone was picked up a small number of times. The CDR3 end lies 3 residues beyond the end of the read and is filled in from the germline J gene. The J gene is TRBJ2-1, the V gene TRBV23-1; D gene unclear. TRBV23-1 is designated an ORF whose function remains uncertain. The CDR3 is made up of 14 amino acids. The ends were cut back, 4 bases at V and 7 bases at J, with 14 bases in the middle. The sequenced part of the CDR3 DNA is TGCGCCAGCAGTCCCCCGGGTAGCCCAAATGAG. Amino acids: CASSPPGSPNE. The full CDR3 protein reads CASSPPGSPNEQFF.